The 30 T cell receptor beta chains given below trace back to one sample, sequenced in a study of CD8+ T cells in alopecia areata. The sequencing template was cDNA reverse transcribed from extracted RNA. Repertoires were generated with immunoSEQ multiplex PCR, while TCRdb's copy carries only in-frame clones and drops some. The sample records over 95,000 clones, approximately 51% being singletons. Noted treatment: oral pan-JAK inhibitor, 5-10 mg twice daily. The specimen was CD4+ T cells sorted from blood, collected at week 24, from a patient treated with tofacitinib. These receptors were collected from a human donor with alopecia areata.

As DNA, the CDR3 is TGCGCCAGCAGCCAAGATTGGCGGGGGGGGAAGGAGACCCAGTACTTC. This codes for CASSQDWRGGKETQYF. The chain joins TRBV4-3 to TRBJ2-5; 9 bases match TRBD2. The CDR3 length is 16 residues. With V trimmed by 0 bases and J by 5 bases, 7 bases remained unmatched. Germline V gene data show CDR1 as LGHNA and CDR2 as YSLEER.

The chain carries TRBV2 and TRBJ1-6, with 7 positions matching TRBD1. V lost 11 bases and J lost 4; bases outside the gene matches: 8. The V gene's germline CDR1 is SNHLY and CDR2 FYNNEI. CDR3 length: 14 residues. CDR3 loop: CACAGGNYNSPLHF. In nucleotides, the CDR3 is TGTGCCTGCGCAGGGGGGAATTATAATTCACCCCTCCACTTT.

The chain joins TRBV29-1 to TRBJ2-7; weak D call: TRBD1 (6 bases). The CDR3 is 11 amino acids. Germline values: CDR1 SQVTM, CDR2 ANQGSEA. V was clipped by 6 bases and J by 8 bases, with 14 bases between them. CDR3 bases: TGCAGCGTCGGGACAAATGAGAAGCAGTACTTC. Its protein product is CSVGTNEKQYF.

This rearrangement joins TRBV9 to TRBJ1-5; D remains unclear. Germline CDR1 is SGDLS and CDR2 is YYNGEE. Trimming stripped 3 bases from V and 1 base from J, with 8 bases between. The CDR3 totals 14 residues. The chain's CDR3 is CASSAVGSNQPQHF. CDR3 coding DNA: TGTGCCAGCAGCGCCGTGGGGAGCAATCAGCCCCAGCATTTT.

This chain uses TRBV9 with TRBJ1-1, with TRBD1 as a possible D gene (5 bases). Germline lookup yields CDR1 SGDLS and CDR2 YYNGEE. Between the trimmed V and J ends, which lost 6 bases and 0 bases, there was a span of 18 bases. The CDR3 consists of 16 residues. CDR3 DNA sequence: TGTGCCAGCACGGCTGGAGGGGCAGACATGAACACTGAAGCTTTCTTT. Its protein is CASTAGGADMNTEAFF.

The rearrangement uses TRBV25-1 and TRBJ2-1, with 8 bases identical to TRBD2. Germline lookup yields CDR1 MGHDK and CDR2 SYGVNS. V trimming: 2 bases; J trimming: 5 bases; junction bases outside the gene matches: 5. The CDR3 sequence is 15 residues long. CDR3 amino acids: CASSEAGLADNEQFF. CDR3 in DNA: TGTGCCAGCAGTGAAGCCGGACTAGCCGACAATGAGCAGTTCTTC. Full variable domain (missing parts from reference TRBV25-1 and TRBJ2-1): EADIYQTPRYLVIGTGKKITLECSQTMGHDKMYWYQQDPGMELHLIHYSYGVNSTEKGDLSSESTVSRIRTEHFPLTLESARPSHTSQYLCASSEAGLADNEQFFGPGTRLTVL.

The V call is TRBV6-5, the J call TRBJ1-4; a possible D gene is TRBD1 (6 bases). Germline lookup yields CDR1 MNHEY and CDR2 SVGAGI. CDR3 length: 13 residues. The V end was cut by 2 bases, the J end by 8 bases, with 9 bases between. As DNA, the CDR3 is TGTGCCAGCAGTTACGGGACAAGGGAAAAACTGTTTTTT. It specifies CASSYGTREKLFF.

The chain combines TRBV4-2 with TRBJ2-1, with D perhaps matching TRBD1 (5 bases). Germline CDR1 reads LGHNA; CDR2 reads YNFKEQ. V lost 6 bases to trimming and J lost 5 bases, with 14 bases between them. The CDR3 extends over 14 amino acids. The DNA of the CDR3 is TGTGCCAGCAGTTGGGCAGGGTCCAACAATGAGCAGTTCTTC. Translated: CASSWAGSNNEQFF.

This clone was detected only a few times. The chain recombines TRBV7-2 with TRBJ2-5; 9 bases are shared with TRBD2. The ends lost 2 bases at V and 5 bases at J; junction bases unmatched: 3. CDR3 size: 14 residues. Germline values: CDR1 SGHTA, CDR2 FQGNSA. CDR3 amino acids: CASSLTAGGETQYF. CDR3 in DNA: TGTGCCAGCAGCTTAACGGCGGGGGGGGAGACCCAGTACTTC.

The chain joins TRBV7-2 to TRBJ2-7; D is ambiguous. Germline-derived CDR1 and CDR2 are SGHTA and FQGNSA. V shed 4 bases and J shed 5 bases, with 6 bases lying between them. The CDR3 is 11 amino acids. CDR3 protein: CASSSSDEQYF. CDR3 DNA sequence: TGTGCCAGCAGCTCGTCGGACGAGCAGTACTTC.

This clone was seen only once. J is TRBJ2-7 and V is TRBV7-9, with 10 bases identical to TRBD1. Germline lookup yields CDR1 SEHNR and CDR2 FQNEAQ (reference sequence). Trimming removed 5 bases from V and 4 bases from J; junction bases left unmatched: 11. The CDR3 contains 16 residues. The CDR3 DNA follows: TGTGCCAGCAGCCCCCGTGGGGGGACAGGGGTATACGAGCAGTACTTC. It codes for CASSPRGGTGVYEQYF.

This clone was found a few times. The V gene is TRBV25-1, the J gene TRBJ1-6; no definite D call. The CDR3 consists of 13 residues. Per germline, CDR1 MGHDK and CDR2 SYGVNS. V lost 3 bases and J 10 bases, leaving 10 bases between the germline ends. CDR3 coding DNA: TGTGCCAGCAGTGACCTCCCGGGGTCACCCCTCCACTTT. Translating gives CASSDLPGSPLHF.

This chain joins TRBV2 and TRBJ2-5; 8 bases are a match to TRBD1. Trimming removed 6 bases from V and 4 bases from J; junction bases left unmatched: 10. This CDR3 comprises 15 residues. CDR1 and CDR2 (germline): SNHLY, FYNNEI. CDR3 protein: CASSLPQTGVETQYF. The CDR3 DNA reads TGTGCCAGCAGCCTACCCCAGACAGGGGTAGAGACCCAGTACTTC. Full variable domain (missing parts from reference TRBV2 and TRBJ2-5): EPEVTQTPSHQVTQMGQEVILRCVPISNHLYFYWYRQILGQKVEFLVSFYNNEISEKSEIFDDQFSVERPDGSNFTLKIRSTKLEDSAMYFCASSLPQTGVETQYFGPGTRLLVL.

The chain has TRBV11-2 and TRBJ2-7; 7 nucleotides match TRBD1. CDR1 is SGHAT and CDR2 is FQNNGV in the germline V gene. J lost 4 bases, V lost 1 base, and 1 base had no gene match. The CDR3 extends over 13 amino acids. The DNA for the CDR3 is TGTGCCAGCAGCTTAGGGACAGGATACGAGCAGTACTTC. Its protein product is CASSLGTGYEQYF.

The rearrangement links TRBV6-5 to TRBJ1-2; a possible D gene is TRBD1 (5 bases). The V and J ends lost 6 bases and 6 bases respectively, with 8 bases between them. This CDR3 contains 11 residues. Germline lookup yields CDR1 MNHEY and CDR2 SVGAGI. Written as DNA, the CDR3 is TGTGCCAGCAGGGCAGGGAATGGCTACACCTTC. It specifies CASRAGNGYTF.

The rearrangement joins TRBV5-1 to TRBJ2-1, with a tentative D call TRBD2 (6 bases). Between the trimmed V and J ends, which lost 4 bases and 1 base, there was a span of 12 bases. Germline loops: CDR1 SGHRS, CDR2 YFSETQ. The CDR3 has 15 amino acids. This chain's CDR3 is CASSVSGTSYNEQFF. The CDR3 DNA is TGCGCCAGCAGCGTCTCCGGGACTTCCTACAATGAGCAGTTCTTC.

This clone has only one observation. This chain uses TRBV6-5 with TRBJ2-3; 9 bases align to TRBD1. Trimming cost V 4 bases and J 2 bases; bases outside gene matches: 4. This CDR3 region has 15 residues. CDR1 is MNHEY and CDR2 is SVGAGI in the germline V gene. CDR3 residues: CASSLQGASTDTQYF. CDR3 nucleotide sequence: TGTGCCAGCAGTTTACAGGGGGCCTCCACAGATACGCAGTATTTT.

The chain is built from TRBV9 and TRBJ1-3; maybe TRBD1 (5 bases). This CDR3 has 15 residues. Germline values: CDR1 SGDLS, CDR2 YYNGEE. V lost 0 bases to trimming and J lost 4 bases, with 11 bases between them. This CDR3 reads CASSVGGASGNTIYF. Here the CDR3 DNA reads TGTGCCAGCAGCGTAGGAGGGGCATCGGGAAACACCATATATTTT. Drawing the rest from reference TRBV9 and TRBJ1-3, the complete variable domain is DSGVTQTPKHLITATGQRVTLRCSPRSGDLSVYWYQQSLDQGLQFLIQYYNGEERAKGNILERFSAQQFPDLHSELNLSSLELGDSALYFCASSVGGASGNTIYFGEGSWLTVV.

This clone was detected a few times. This specimen includes other DNA sequences encoding the same CDR3. The chain has TRBV29-1 and TRBJ1-5; 9 nucleotides align to TRBD1. V lost 4 bases and J lost 7; bases outside the gene matches: 5. CDR1 and CDR2 from the germline V gene are SQVTM and ANQGSEA. The CDR3 extends over 13 amino acids. CDR3 residues: CSVGGTGNQPQHF. DNA for the CDR3: TGCAGCGTTGGAGGGACAGGGAACCAGCCCCAGCATTTT. Combining the CDR3 with reference TRBV29-1 and TRBJ1-5 gives the whole variable domain SAVISQKPSRDICQRGTSLTIQCQVDSQVTMMFWYRQQPGQSLTLIATANQGSEATYESGFVIDKFPISRPNLTFSTLTVSNMSPEDSSIYLCSVGGTGNQPQHFGDGTRLSIL.

V and J are TRBV4-2 and TRBJ1-1; D gene unclear. V was trimmed by 0 bases and J by 0 bases, leaving 8 bases between them. This CDR3 is built from 15 residues. Germline values: CDR1 LGHNA, CDR2 YNFKEQ. The CDR3 reads CASSQDGQVNTEAFF. The CDR3, as DNA: TGTGCCAGCAGCCAAGATGGCCAGGTGAACACTGAAGCTTTCTTT.

There are a few counts of this clone. The chain combines TRBV30 with TRBJ1-5; D uncertain. V shed 0 bases and J shed 3 bases, with 6 bases lying between them. CDR1 is GTSNPN and CDR2 is SVGIG in the germline V gene (reference sequence). CDR3 size: 13 residues. The CDR3 DNA sequence: TGTGCCTGGAGTGTCTTTGCCAATCAGCCCCAGCATTTT. Residues: CAWSVFANQPQHF.

This clone was detected a few times. J is TRBJ2-5 and V is TRBV27; possible D gene TRBD1, 6 bases. The V gene's germline CDR1 is MNHEY and CDR2 SMNVEV (reference sequence). CDR3 length equals 16 residues. V lost 2 bases and J 2 bases, leaving 15 bases between the germline ends. The CDR3 bases are TGTGCCAGCAGTTTAAGGGCTACAGGGCCTCAAGAGACCCAGTACTTC. Translating gives CASSLRATGPQETQYF.

The V call is TRBV5-6, the J call TRBJ2-6, with 7 bases aligning to TRBD1. Germline V gives CDR1 SGHDT, CDR2 YYEEEE. The CDR3 contains 14 residues. V lost 4 bases to trimming and J lost 2 bases; unmatched junction nucleotides: 0. The CDR3 DNA reads TGTGCCAGCAGCGACAGGGCTGGGGCCAACGTCCTGACTTTC. As protein: CASSDRAGANVLTF.

The rearrangement uses TRBV5-4 and TRBJ1-1; D unresolved. CDR1 and CDR2 from the germline V gene are SGHNT and YYREEE (reference sequence). V lost 1 base to trimming and J lost 6 bases, with 10 bases between them. This CDR3 has 13 amino acids. DNA for the CDR3: TGTGCCAGCAGCTTGACGGCAGGCCCTGAAGCTTTCTTT. This encodes CASSLTAGPEAFF.

The chain uses TRBV30 and TRBJ1-1, with a weak D call TRBD1 (6 bases). Germline V gives CDR1 GTSNPN, CDR2 SVGIG (reference sequence). V was shortened by 5 bases and J by 8 bases, with 12 bases between the two germline ends. CDR3 length equals 11 residues. CDR3 in amino acids: CAWEGGQEAFF. In nucleotides, the CDR3 is TGTGCCTGGGAGGGGGGGCAGGAAGCTTTCTTT.

A single count supports this clone. Mismatch with germline at one junction end may stem from a read error. This chain joins TRBV7-8 and TRBJ2-1; the D call may be TRBD1 or TRBD2 (5 bases each). CDR3 size: 15 residues. Germline V gene data show CDR1 as SGHVS and CDR2 as FQNEAQ. CDR3: CASSLARGSNNEQFF. CDR3 nucleotides: TGTGCCAGCAGCTTAGCGAGGGGCTCCAACAATGAGCAGTTCTTC.

V is TRBV29-1 and J is TRBJ2-1; TRBD2 matches 14 bases. V shed 5 bases, J shed 6 bases, and the junction held 6 bases outside the gene matches. Germline CDR1 and CDR2: SQVTM and ANQGSEA. The CDR3 spans 15 residues. In DNA, the CDR3 is TGCAGCGTTTCAGGACTAGCGGGGGGTGGCAATGAGCAGTTCTTC. It translates to CSVSGLAGGGNEQFF.

There are a few counts of this clone. Different DNA sequences within this sample yield the same CDR3. The V call is TRBV29-1, the J call TRBJ1-1; tentatively, D is TRBD1 (5 bases). V was trimmed by 1 base and J by 5 bases, leaving 8 bases between them. Germline V lookup: CDR1 SQVTM, CDR2 ANQGSEA. The CDR3 contains 12 residues. In DNA form, the CDR3 reads TGCAGCGTTGAAGGGCGGGGGACTGAAGCTTTCTTT. It translates to CSVEGRGTEAFF.

The J gene is TRBJ1-1, the V gene TRBV5-1, with no clear D. The CDR3 totals 12 residues. V was pared by 7 bases and J by 7 bases, with 14 bases between. Germline-derived CDR1 and CDR2 are SGHRS and YFSETQ. Here the CDR3 DNA reads TGCGCCAGCGGTCACGGAACGGGTGAAGCTTTCTTT. It specifies CASGHGTGEAFF.

The chain carries TRBV30 and TRBJ2-3, with 13 bases matching TRBD2. V was pared by 7 bases and J by 5 bases, with 6 bases of the junction left unmatched. CDR1 is GTSNPN, CDR2 SVGIG, per germline (reference sequence). CDR3 length equals 14 residues. The CDR3 region is CASGTSGVGDTQYF. The CDR3 region has the DNA TGTGCCTCAGGGACTAGCGGGGTGGGAGATACGCAGTATTTT.